This T cell receptor (beta chain) emerged from a study of T cell responses to AZD1222 COVID-19 vaccine. This clone was counted once. The antigen is not known. Regarding the study as a whole: Nearly half of unique spike-specific TCRs reportedly avoided B.1.351 and B.1.1.7 mutated regions.

V lost 6 bases to trimming and J lost 6 bases, with 14 bases between them. The V gene's germline CDR1 is MNHEY and CDR2 SMNVEV (reference sequence). There are 14 residues in the CDR3. Data came from immunoSEQ multiplex PCR; TCRdb stores just in-frame clones and leaves some out. Of 150,000 to 200,000 clones listed, 91% are singletons. The clonotype was recovered from an adult who received the AZD1222 COVID-19 vaccine. The chain couples TRBV27 to TRBJ1-4; D remains ambiguous. The source was peripheral blood, collected 28 days after the second AZD1222 dose. The chain's CDR3 is CASRLGGTDEKLFF. The DNA of the CDR3 is TGTGCCAGCAGACTTGGAGGAACGGATGAAAAACTGTTTTTT.